The sequence of this T cell receptor beta chain was determined in a study of T cells after yellow fever vaccination. UMIs and a universal primer site were added when TCR cDNA was made by 5'RACE template switching. TCRdb analysed the 5' RACE reads with MiXCR anew, one entry per CDR3 protein. The sample includes approximately 450,000 distinct CDR3 sequences, about 19% of them seen just once. Germline V gene data show CDR1 as SEHNR and CDR2 as FQNEAQ (reference sequence). Trimming took 3 bases from V and 3 from J, leaving 12 bases between them. The CDR3 length is 15 residues. This clonotype originated in a man between 18 and 29 years old who received the YFV17D yellow fever vaccine. The V and J genes are TRBV7-9 and TRBJ2-1; a weak D match, TRBD1 (6 bases). Sequences were derived from PBMCs, sampled before the yellow fever booster vaccination. The CDR3 DNA reads as TGTGCCAGCAGCTTGGGACATGCGGACTACAATGAGCAGTTCTTC. This translates into CASSLGHADYNEQFF.